The T cell receptor beta chain under discussion was sequenced for a study of shared clonotypes between healthy human individuals. J gave up 7 bases and V 4 bases, and 6 bases lay outside the gene matches. In germline, CDR1 is SGHNT, CDR2 YYREEE (reference sequence). The CDR3 runs 14 residues. Here immunoSEQ multiplex PCR was the method, and the copy in TCRdb shows in-frame clones only, minus some. In the table there are around 1.1 million clones, around 82% of which are singletons. This clone was observed a single time. The study enrolled healthy HIV-negative adults without recent acute infections or vaccinations as donors.

The chain joins TRBV5-4 to TRBJ1-2; TRBD1 matches at 11 bases. The receptor was derived from a man aged 18-30 years in good health. Some clones in this sample may be carry-over from other donors' samples. Material for sequencing was memory CD4+ T cells from PBMCs. Subset given: CD45RA-negative fraction. The CDR3 DNA reads TGTGCCAGCAGCGAAGGACAGGGGGCGAGTGGCTACACCTTC. As protein: CASSEGQGASGYTF.